This T cell receptor beta chain was recorded in a study of technical replicates of blood from a handful of donors. Germline-derived CDR1 and CDR2 are MGHRA and YSYEKL. V was trimmed by 1 base and J by 0 bases, leaving 5 bases between them. This CDR3 has 14 amino acids. TCRdb keeps only in-frame clones here, not all; method: immunoSEQ multiplex PCR. The table lists 95,000 to 100,000 clones, nearly 96% of them singletons. This sequence joins TRBV4-1 and TRBJ2-3; no firm D call. Sequencing was done on a sample of T cells isolated from PBMCs. The sequence derives from a human donor in good health. CDR3 in DNA: TGCGCCAGCAGCCAAGCCCTGAGCACAGATACGCAGTATTTT. This codes for CASSQALSTDTQYF.